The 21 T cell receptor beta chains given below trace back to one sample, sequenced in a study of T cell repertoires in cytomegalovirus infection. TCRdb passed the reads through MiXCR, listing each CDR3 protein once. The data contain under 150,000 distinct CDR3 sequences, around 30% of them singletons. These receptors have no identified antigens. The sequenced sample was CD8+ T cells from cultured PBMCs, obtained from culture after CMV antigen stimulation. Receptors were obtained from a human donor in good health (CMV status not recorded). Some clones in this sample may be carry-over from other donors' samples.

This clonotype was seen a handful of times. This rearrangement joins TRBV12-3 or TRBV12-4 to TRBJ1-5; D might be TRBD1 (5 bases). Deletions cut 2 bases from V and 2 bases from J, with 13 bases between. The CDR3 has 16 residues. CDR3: CASSLIGRDGNQPQHF. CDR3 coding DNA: TGTGCCAGCAGTTTAATCGGCAGGGACGGCAATCAGCCCCAGCATTTT.

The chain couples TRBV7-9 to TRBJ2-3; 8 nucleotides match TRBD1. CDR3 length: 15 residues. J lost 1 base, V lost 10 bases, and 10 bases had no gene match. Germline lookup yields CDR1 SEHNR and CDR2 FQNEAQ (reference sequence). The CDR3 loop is CATLTRGRGTDTQYF. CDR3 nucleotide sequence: TGTGCCACCTTAACCAGGGGGCGGGGCACAGATACGCAGTATTTT.

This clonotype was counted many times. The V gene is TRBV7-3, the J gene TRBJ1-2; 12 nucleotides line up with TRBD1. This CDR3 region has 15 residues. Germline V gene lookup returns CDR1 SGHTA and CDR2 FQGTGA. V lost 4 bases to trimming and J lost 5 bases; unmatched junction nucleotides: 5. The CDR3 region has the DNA TGTGCCAGCAGCTCCGGGACAGGGGGCGCTTATGGCTACACCTTC. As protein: CASSSGTGGAYGYTF.

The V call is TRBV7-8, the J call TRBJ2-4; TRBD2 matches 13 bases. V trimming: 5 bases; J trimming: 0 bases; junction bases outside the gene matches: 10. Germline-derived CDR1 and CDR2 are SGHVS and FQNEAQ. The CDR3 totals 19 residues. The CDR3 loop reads CASSPTSGGPYLAKNIQYF. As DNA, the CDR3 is TGTGCCAGCAGCCCGACTAGCGGGGGGCCTTACTTAGCCAAAAACATTCAGTACTTC. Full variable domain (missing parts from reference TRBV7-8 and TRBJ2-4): GAGVSQSPRYKVAKRGQDVALRCDPISGHVSLFWYQQALGQGPEFLTYFQNEAQLDKSGLPSDRFFAERPEGSVSTLKIQRTQQEDSAVYLCASSPTSGGPYLAKNIQYFGAGTRLSVL.

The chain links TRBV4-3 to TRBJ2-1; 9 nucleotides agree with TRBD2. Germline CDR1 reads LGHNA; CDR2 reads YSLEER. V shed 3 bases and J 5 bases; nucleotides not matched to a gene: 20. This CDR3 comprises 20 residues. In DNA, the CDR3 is TGCGCCAGCAGCCAGGGGGGGGCTAGCGGGAATCCGACTTACAACAATGAGCAGTTCTTC. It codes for CASSQGGASGNPTYNNEQFF.

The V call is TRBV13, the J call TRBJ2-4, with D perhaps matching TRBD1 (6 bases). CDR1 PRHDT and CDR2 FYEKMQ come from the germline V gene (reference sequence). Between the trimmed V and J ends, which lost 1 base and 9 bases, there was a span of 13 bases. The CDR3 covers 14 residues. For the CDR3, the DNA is TGTGCCAGCAGCTTAGCCCCAGGGGACGTCATTCAGTACTTC. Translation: CASSLAPGDVIQYF.

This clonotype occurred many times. The CDR3 nucleotides read TGCAGCGTTGAAATCGCTAGCGGGGGTCTGTTCGGCTACAATGAGCAGTTCTTC. Its protein is CSVEIASGGLFGYNEQFF. The chain joins TRBV29-1 to TRBJ2-1, with 10 bases fitting TRBD2. CDR3 size: 18 residues. J lost 3 bases, V lost 2 bases, and 13 bases had no gene match. CDR1 and CDR2 (germline): SQVTM, ANQGSEA.

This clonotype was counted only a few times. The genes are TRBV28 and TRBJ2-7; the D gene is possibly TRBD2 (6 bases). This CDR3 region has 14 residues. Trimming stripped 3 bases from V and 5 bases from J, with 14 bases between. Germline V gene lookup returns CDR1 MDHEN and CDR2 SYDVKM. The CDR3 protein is CASSLGGRDHEQYF. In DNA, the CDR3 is TGTGCCAGCAGTTTGGGAGGCAGGGACCACGAGCAGTACTTC.

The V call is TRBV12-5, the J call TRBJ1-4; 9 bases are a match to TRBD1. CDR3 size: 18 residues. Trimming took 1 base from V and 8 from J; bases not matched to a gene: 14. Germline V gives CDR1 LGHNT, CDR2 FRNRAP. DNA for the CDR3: TGTGCTAGTGGTTTGGCGAAAGACGGGACAGGGCAAAACGAAAAACTGTTTTTT. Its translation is CASGLAKDGTGQNEKLFF.

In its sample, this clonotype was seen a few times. CDR3 residues: CASSPGGPNEQFF. In nucleotides, the CDR3 is TGTGCCAGCAGCCCCGGGGGGCCGAATGAGCAGTTCTTC. The V gene is TRBV7-2, the J gene TRBJ2-1; D is possibly TRBD2 (7 bases). CDR1 and CDR2 from the germline V gene are SGHTA and FQGNSA. Trimming stripped 5 bases from V and 7 bases from J, with 12 bases between. This CDR3 contains 13 residues.

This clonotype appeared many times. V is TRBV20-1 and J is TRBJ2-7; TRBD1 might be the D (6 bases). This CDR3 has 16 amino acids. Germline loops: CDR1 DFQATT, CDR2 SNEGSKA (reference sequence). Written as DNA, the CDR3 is TGCGCAAAGAGAGGGGACACCGGAAGGGAAACCTACGAGCAGTACTTC. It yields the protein CAKRGDTGRETYEQYF.

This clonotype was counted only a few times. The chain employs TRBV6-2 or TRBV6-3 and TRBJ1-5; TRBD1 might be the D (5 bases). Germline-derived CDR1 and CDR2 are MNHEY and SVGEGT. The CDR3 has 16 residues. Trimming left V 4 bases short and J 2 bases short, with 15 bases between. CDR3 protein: CASSFLYGGRNQPQHF. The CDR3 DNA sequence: TGTGCCAGCAGTTTTCTTTACGGGGGTCGCAATCAGCCCCAGCATTTT.

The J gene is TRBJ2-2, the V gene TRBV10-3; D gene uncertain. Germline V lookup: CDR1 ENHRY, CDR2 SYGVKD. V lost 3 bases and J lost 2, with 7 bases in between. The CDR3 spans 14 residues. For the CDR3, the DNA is TGTGCCATCAGTGATAACTTCAACACCGGGGAGCTGTTTTTT. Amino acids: CAISDNFNTGELFF.

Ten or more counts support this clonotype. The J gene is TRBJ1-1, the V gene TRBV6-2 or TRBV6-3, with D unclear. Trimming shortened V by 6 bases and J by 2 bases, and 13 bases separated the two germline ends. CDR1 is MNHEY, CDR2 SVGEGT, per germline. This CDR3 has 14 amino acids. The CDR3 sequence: CASSQATPNTEAFF. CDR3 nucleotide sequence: TGTGCCAGCAGCCAGGCGACCCCCAACACTGAAGCTTTCTTT.

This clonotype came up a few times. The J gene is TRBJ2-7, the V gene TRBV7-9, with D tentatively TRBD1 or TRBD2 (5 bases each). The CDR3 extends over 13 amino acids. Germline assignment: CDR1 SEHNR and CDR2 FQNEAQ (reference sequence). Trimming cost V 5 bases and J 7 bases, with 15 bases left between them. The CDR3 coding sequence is TGTGCCAGCAGCCCCGGGACCTCCTGGGAGCAGTACTTC. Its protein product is CASSPGTSWEQYF.

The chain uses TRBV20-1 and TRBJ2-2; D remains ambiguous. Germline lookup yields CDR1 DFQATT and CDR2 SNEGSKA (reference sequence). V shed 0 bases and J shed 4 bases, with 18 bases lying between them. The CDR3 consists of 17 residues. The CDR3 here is CSARDGLRAVGTGELFF. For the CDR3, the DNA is TGCAGTGCTAGAGACGGGCTAAGGGCAGTCGGCACCGGGGAGCTGTTTTTT.

The CDR3 spells CSVEGLISDTQYF. The CDR3 DNA reads as TGCAGCGTTGAGGGACTAATCTCAGATACGCAGTATTTT. The chain has TRBV29-1 and TRBJ2-3, with 7 positions matching TRBD2. J lost 4 bases, V lost 3 bases, and 4 bases had no gene match. Germline assignment: CDR1 SQVTM and CDR2 ANQGSEA. There are 13 residues in the CDR3.

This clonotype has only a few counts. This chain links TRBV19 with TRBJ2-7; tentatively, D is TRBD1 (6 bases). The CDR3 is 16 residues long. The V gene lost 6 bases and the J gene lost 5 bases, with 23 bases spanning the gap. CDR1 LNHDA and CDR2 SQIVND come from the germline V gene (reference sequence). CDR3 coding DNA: TGTGCCAGTAGCCCTGAGGTCGGACAGCCCGGCCACGAGCAGTACTTC. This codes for CASSPEVGQPGHEQYF.

CDR3 in DNA: TGTGCCAGCACCCCCCGCGGGGGGGCTAACAATGAGCAGTTCTTC. Its translation is CASTPRGGANNEQFF. The genes are TRBV12-3 or TRBV12-4 and TRBJ2-1; 9 positions agree with TRBD2. This CDR3 has 15 residues. Trimming at V came to 7 bases and at J to 5 bases, leaving 9 bases not matched to a gene.

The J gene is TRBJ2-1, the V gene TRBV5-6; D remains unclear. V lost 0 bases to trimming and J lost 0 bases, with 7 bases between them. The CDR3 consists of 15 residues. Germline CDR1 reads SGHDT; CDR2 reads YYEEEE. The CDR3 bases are TGTGCCAGCAGCTTGGGCCGACTCTCCTACAATGAGCAGTTCTTC. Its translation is CASSLGRLSYNEQFF.

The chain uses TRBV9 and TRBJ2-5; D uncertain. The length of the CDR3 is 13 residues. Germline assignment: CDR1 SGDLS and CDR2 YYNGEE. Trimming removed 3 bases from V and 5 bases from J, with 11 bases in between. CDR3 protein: CASSADLGETQYF. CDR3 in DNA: TGTGCCAGCAGCGCCGACCTTGGGGAGACCCAGTACTTC. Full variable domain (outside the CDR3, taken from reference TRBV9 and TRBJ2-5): DSGVTQTPKHLITATGQRVTLRCSPRSGDLSVYWYQQSLDQGLQFLIQYYNGEERAKGNILERFSAQQFPDLHSELNLSSLELGDSALYFCASSADLGETQYFGPGTRLLVL.